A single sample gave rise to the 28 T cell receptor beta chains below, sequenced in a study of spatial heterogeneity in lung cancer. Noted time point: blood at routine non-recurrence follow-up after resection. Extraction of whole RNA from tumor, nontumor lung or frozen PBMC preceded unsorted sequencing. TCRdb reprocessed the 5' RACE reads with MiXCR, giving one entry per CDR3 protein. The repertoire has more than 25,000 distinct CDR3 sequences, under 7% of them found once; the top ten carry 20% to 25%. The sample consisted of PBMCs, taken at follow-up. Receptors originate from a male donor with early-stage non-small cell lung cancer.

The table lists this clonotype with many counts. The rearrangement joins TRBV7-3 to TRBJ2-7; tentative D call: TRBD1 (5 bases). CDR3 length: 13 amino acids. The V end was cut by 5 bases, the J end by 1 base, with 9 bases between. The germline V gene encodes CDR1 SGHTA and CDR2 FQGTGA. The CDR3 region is CASSGAGSYEQYF. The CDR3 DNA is TGTGCCAGCAGCGGGGCCGGATCCTACGAGCAGTACTTC.

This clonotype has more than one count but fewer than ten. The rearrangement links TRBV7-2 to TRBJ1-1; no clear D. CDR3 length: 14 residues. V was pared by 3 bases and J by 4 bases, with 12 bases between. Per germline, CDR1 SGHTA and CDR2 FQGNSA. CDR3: CASSFAITGTEAFF. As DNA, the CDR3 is TGTGCCAGCAGCTTTGCCATCACGGGCACTGAAGCTTTCTTT.

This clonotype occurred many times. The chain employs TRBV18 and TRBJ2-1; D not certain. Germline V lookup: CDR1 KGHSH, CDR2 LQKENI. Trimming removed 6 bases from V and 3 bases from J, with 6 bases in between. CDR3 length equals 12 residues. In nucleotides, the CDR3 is TGTGCCAGCTCGCTCGACTACAATGAGCAGTTCTTC. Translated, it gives CASSLDYNEQFF.

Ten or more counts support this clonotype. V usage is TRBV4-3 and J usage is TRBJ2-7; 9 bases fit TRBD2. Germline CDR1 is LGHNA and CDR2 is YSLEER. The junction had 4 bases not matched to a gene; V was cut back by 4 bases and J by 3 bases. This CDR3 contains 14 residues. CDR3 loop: CASSRKTSGYEQYF. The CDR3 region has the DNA TGCGCCAGCAGCCGGAAGACTAGCGGCTACGAGCAGTACTTC.

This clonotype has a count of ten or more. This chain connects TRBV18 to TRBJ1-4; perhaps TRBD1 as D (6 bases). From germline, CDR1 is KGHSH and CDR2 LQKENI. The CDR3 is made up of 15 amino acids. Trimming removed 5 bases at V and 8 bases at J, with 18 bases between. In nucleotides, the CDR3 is TGTGCCAGCTCATCCCGACAGGACGGAGGGGAAAAACTGTTTTTT. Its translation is CASSSRQDGGEKLFF. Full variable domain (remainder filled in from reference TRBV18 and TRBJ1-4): NAGVMQNPRHLVRRRGQEARLRCSPMKGHSHVYWYRQLPEEGLKFMVYLQKENIIDESGMPKERFSAEFPKEGPSILRIQQVVRGDSAAYFCASSSRQDGGEKLFFGSGTQLSVL.

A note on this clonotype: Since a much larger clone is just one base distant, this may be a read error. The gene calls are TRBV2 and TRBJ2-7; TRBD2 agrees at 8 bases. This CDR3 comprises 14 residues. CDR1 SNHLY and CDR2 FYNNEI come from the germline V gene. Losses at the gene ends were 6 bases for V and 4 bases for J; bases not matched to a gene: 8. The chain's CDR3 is CASSRTGGGYEQYF. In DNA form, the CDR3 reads TGTGCCAGCAGCCGGACTGGCGGGGGGTACGAGCAGTACTTC.

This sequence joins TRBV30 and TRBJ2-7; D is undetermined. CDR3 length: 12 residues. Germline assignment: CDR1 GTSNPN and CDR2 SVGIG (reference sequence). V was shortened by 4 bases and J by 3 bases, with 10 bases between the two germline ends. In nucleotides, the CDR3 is TGTGCCTGGATTGAAGGAAACTACGAGCAGTACTTC. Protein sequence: CAWIEGNYEQYF.

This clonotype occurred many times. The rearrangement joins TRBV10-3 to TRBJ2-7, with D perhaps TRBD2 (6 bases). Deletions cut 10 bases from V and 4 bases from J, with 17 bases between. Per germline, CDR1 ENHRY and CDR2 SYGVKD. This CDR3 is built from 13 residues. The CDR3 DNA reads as TGTGCCACGGGCGGGGACTCGGATTACGAGCAGTACGTC. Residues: CATGGDSDYEQYV.

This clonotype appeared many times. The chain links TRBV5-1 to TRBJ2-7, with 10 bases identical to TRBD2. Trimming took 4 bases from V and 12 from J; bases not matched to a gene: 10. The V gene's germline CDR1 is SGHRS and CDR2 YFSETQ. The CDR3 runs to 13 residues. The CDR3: CASSPESSGGLYF. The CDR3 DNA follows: TGCGCCAGCAGCCCGGAGTCTAGCGGGGGCCTGTACTTC.

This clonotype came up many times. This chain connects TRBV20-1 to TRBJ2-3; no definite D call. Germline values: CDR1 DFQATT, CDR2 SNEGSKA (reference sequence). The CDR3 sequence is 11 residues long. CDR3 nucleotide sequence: TGCAGCGTACAGAGCACAGATACGCAGTATTTT. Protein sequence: CSVQSTDTQYF.

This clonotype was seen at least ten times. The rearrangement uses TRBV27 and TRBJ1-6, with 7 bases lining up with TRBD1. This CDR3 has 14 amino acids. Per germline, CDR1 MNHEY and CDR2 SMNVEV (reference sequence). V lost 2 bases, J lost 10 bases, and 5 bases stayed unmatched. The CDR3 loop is CASSLATGYSPLHF. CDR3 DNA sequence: TGTGCCAGCAGTTTAGCGACAGGGTACTCACCCCTCCACTTT.

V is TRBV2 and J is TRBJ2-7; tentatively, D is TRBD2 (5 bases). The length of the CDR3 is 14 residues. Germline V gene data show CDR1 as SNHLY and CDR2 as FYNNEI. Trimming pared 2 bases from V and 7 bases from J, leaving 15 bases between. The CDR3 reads CASSELVGVGEQYF. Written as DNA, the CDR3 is TGTGCCAGCAGTGAATTAGTGGGAGTCGGGGAGCAGTACTTC.

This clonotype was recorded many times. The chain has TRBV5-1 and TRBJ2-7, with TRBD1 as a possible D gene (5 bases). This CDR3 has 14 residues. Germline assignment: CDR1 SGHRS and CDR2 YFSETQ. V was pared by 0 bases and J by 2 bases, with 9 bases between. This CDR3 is CASSLVPGPYEQYF. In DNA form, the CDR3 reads TGCGCCAGCAGCTTGGTTCCAGGGCCCTACGAGCAGTACTTC.

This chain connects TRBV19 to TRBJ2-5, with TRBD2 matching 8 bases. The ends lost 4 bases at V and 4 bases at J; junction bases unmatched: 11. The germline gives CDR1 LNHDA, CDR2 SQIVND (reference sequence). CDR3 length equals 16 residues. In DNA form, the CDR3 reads TGTGCCAGTAGTACACCTGGGGCGGGAGGCCCAGAGACCCAGTACTTC. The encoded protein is CASSTPGAGGPETQYF.

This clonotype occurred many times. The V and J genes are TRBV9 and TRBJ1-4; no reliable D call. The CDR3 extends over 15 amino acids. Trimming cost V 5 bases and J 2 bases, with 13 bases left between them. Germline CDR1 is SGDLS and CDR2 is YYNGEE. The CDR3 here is CASSLLPATNEKLFF. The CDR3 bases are TGTGCCAGCAGTCTACTCCCGGCGACTAATGAAAAACTGTTTTTT.

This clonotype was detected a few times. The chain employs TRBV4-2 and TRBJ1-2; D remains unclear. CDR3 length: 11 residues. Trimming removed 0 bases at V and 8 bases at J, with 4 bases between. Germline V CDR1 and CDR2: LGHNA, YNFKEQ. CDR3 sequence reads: CASSQEDGYTF. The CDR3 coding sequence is TGTGCCAGCAGCCAAGAGGACGGCTACACCTTC.

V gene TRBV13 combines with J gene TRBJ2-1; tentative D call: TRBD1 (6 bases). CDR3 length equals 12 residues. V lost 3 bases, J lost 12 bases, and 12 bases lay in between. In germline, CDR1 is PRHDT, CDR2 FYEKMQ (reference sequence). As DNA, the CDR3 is TGTGCCAGCAGCTTCCAACAGGGCACGCAGTTCTTC. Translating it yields CASSFQQGTQFF.

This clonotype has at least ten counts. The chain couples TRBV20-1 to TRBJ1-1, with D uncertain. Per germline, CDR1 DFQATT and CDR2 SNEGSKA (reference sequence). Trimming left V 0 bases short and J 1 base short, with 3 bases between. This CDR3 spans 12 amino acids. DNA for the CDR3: TGCAGTGCTAGAGACGGGAACACTGAAGCTTTCTTT. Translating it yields CSARDGNTEAFF.

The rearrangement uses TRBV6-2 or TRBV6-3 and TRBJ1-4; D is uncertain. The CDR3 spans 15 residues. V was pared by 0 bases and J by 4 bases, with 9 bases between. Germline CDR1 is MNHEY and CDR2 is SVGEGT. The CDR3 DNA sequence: TGTGCCAGCAGTTACTCGTCCGGGATTAATGAAAAACTGTTTTTT. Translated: CASSYSSGINEKLFF.

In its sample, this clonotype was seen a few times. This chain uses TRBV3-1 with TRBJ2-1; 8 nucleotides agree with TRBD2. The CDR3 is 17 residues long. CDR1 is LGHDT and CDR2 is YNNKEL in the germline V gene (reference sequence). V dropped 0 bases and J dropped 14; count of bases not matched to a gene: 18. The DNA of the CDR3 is TGTGCCAGCAGCCAAGATCAAGCTAGCGGGCGGGCTAACGGTGAGTTCTTC. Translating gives CASSQDQASGRANGEFF.

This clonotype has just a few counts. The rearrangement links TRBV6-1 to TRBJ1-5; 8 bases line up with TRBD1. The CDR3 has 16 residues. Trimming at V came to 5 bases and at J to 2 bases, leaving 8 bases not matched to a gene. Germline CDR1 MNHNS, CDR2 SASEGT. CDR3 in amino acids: CASSIRTGYGNQPQHF. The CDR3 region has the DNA TGTGCCAGCAGTATTAGGACAGGGTATGGCAATCAGCCCCAGCATTTT.

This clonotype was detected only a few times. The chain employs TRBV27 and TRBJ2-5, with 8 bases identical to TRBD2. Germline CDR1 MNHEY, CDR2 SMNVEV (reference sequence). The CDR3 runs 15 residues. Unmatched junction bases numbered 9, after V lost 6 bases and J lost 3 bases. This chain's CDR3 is CASRGLAESEETQYF. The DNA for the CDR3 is TGTGCCAGCAGAGGACTAGCAGAAAGTGAAGAGACCCAGTACTTC.

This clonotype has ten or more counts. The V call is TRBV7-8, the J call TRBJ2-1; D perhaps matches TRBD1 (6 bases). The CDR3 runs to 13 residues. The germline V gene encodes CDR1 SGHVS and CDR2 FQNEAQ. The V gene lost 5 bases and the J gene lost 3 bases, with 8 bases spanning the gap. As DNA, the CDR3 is TGTGCCAGCAGCGGACAGATCTACAATGAGCAGTTCTTC. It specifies CASSGQIYNEQFF.

CDR3 amino acids: CASSVVFGGADTQYF. CDR3 nucleotides: TGTGCCAGCAGCGTAGTGTTTGGGGGCGCAGATACGCAGTATTTT. The V gene is TRBV9, the J gene TRBJ2-3, with a possible D match to TRBD1 (6 bases). Germline V lookup: CDR1 SGDLS, CDR2 YYNGEE. The CDR3 runs to 15 residues. Trimming pared 0 bases from V and 4 bases from J, leaving 12 bases between. The full variable domain, rest sourced from reference TRBV9 and TRBJ2-3, is DSGVTQTPKHLITATGQRVTLRCSPRSGDLSVYWYQQSLDQGLQFLIQYYNGEERAKGNILERFSAQQFPDLHSELNLSSLELGDSALYFCASSVVFGGADTQYFGPGTRLTVL.

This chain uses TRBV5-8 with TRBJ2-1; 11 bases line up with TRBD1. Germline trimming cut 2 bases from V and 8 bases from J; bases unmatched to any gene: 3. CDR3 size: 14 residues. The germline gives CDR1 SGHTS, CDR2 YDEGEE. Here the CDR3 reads CASSFGQGADEQFF. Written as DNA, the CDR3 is TGTGCCAGCAGCTTTGGACAGGGGGCGGATGAGCAGTTCTTC.

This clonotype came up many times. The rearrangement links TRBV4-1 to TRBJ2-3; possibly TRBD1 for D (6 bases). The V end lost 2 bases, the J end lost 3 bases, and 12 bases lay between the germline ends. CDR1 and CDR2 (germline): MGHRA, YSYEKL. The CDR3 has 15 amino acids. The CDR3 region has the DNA TGCGCCAGCAGCCAATTACAGGGTCGGACAGATACGCAGTATTTT. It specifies CASSQLQGRTDTQYF.

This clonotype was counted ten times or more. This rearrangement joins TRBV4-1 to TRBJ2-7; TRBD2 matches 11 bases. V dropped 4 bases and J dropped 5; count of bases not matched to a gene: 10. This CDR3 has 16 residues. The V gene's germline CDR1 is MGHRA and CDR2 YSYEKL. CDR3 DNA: TGCGCCAGCAGCCTTAATCTAGCGGGAGGTTACCACGAGCAGTACGTC. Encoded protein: CASSLNLAGGYHEQYV.

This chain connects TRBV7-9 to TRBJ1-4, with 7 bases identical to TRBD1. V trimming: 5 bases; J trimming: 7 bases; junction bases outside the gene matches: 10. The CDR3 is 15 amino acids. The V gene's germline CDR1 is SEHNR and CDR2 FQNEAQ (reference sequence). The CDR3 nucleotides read TGTGCCAGCAGCCTGGACAGGAGAGGGGGTGAAAAACTGTTTTTT. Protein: CASSLDRRGGEKLFF. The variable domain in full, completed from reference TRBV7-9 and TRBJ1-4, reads DTGVSQNPRHKITKRGQNVTFRCDPISEHNRLYWYRQTLGQGPEFLTYFQNEAQLEKSRLLSDRFSAERPKGSFSTLEIQRTEQGDSAMYLCASSLDRRGGEKLFFGSGTQLSVL.